Listed below are T cell receptor beta chains from one sample, sequenced in a study of T-cell reconstitution after alpha-beta-depleted transplantation in children. From the PCR reads, TCRdb called clonotypes with MiXCR, one entry per CDR3 protein. Among roughly 670,000 distinct CDR3 sequences, under 15% were seen once, and the ten largest hold 0.79%. The sequenced sample was PBMCs, obtained before TCRalphabeta/CD19-depleted stem cell transplant. These TCRs come from a girl between 2 and 10 years old with congenital amegakaryocytic thrombocytopenia, due to receive a stem cell transplant. Both conserved end residues are part of each CDR3. A D gene is named only where the DNA matches it firmly. A clone size is listed for some rows: how often the clone was seen (once, few, many), or a class if it is expanded.

V gene: TRBV6-1; clone size: many; J gene: TRBJ2-1; D gene: -; CDR3 protein: CAIKGSPSYNEQFF; CDR3 DNA: TGTGCCATTAAGGGGTCCCCCTCCTACAATGAGCAGTTCTTC
V gene: TRBV27; clone size: many; J gene: TRBJ2-7; D gene: -; CDR3 protein: CASRPSSPLALYEQYF; CDR3 DNA: TGTGCCAGCAGACCCTCATCCCCACTAGCTCTATACGAGCAGTACTTC
V gene: TRBV6-1; clone size: many; J gene: TRBJ2-7; D gene: -; CDR3 protein: CASSETTGEQYF; CDR3 DNA: TGTGCCAGCAGTGAAACCACAGGCGAGCAGTACTTC
V gene: TRBV29-1; clone size: -; J gene: TRBJ2-1; D gene: TRBD2; CDR3 protein: CSVGKLAGATHNEQFF; CDR3 DNA: TGCAGCGTTGGAAAACTAGCGGGAGCAACCCACAATGAGCAGTTCTTC
V gene: TRBV7-9; clone size: -; J gene: TRBJ2-5; D gene: -; CDR3 protein: CASKDLGQETQYF; CDR3 DNA: TGTGCCAGCAAAGACCTGGGACAAGAGACCCAGTACTTC
V gene: TRBV5-6; clone size: -; J gene: TRBJ1-6; D gene: -; CDR3 protein: CASSRPRGGWYSPLHF; CDR3 DNA: TGTGCCAGCAGCCGCCCTAGGGGTGGTTGGTATTCACCCCTCCACTTT
V gene: TRBV7-2; clone size: -; J gene: TRBJ2-5; D gene: -; CDR3 protein: CASSYTGRETQYF; CDR3 DNA: TGTGCCAGCAGCTATACAGGGAGAGAGACCCAGTACTTC
V gene: TRBV12-3/TRBV12-4; clone size: many; J gene: TRBJ1-5; D gene: TRBD1; CDR3 protein: CASSRTGGQRQPQHF; CDR3 DNA: TGTGCCAGCAGTCGAACAGGGGGTCAGCGTCAGCCCCAGCATTTT
V gene: TRBV7-6; clone size: many; J gene: TRBJ2-7; D gene: TRBD2; CDR3 protein: CASRGTSSEQYF; CDR3 DNA: TGTGCCAGCCGCGGGACTAGCAGCGAGCAGTACTTC
V gene: TRBV28; clone size: few; J gene: TRBJ2-3; D gene: -; CDR3 protein: CATLNSTDTQYF; CDR3 DNA: TGTGCCACCCTTAATAGCACAGATACGCAGTATTTT
V gene: TRBV3-1; clone size: once; J gene: TRBJ2-7; D gene: -; CDR3 protein: CASSQGTLAITYEQYF; CDR3 DNA: TGTGCCAGCAGCCAGGGGACTCTTGCCATAACCTACGAGCAGTACTTC
V gene: TRBV3-1; clone size: few; J gene: TRBJ2-1; D gene: -; CDR3 protein: CACSQEYAGTYNEQFF; CDR3 DNA: TGTGCCTGCAGCCAAGAATATGCCGGGACCTACAATGAGCAGTTCTTC
V gene: TRBV12-3/TRBV12-4; clone size: many; J gene: TRBJ2-1; D gene: -; CDR3 protein: CASSFGVLVIGDEQFF; CDR3 DNA: TGTGCCAGCAGTTTTGGCGTGTTGGTAATAGGCGATGAGCAGTTCTTC
V gene: TRBV20-1; clone size: many; J gene: TRBJ1-1; D gene: -; CDR3 protein: CSARAGETEAFF; CDR3 DNA: TGCAGTGCTAGGGCCGGGGAAACTGAAGCTTTCTTT
V gene: TRBV5-1; clone size: few; J gene: TRBJ2-2; D gene: -; CDR3 protein: CASSLRGSETGELFF; CDR3 DNA: TGCGCCAGCAGCTTGAGGGGTAGTGAAACCGGGGAGCTGTTTTTT
V gene: TRBV6-1; clone size: many; J gene: TRBJ1-5; D gene: TRBD1; CDR3 protein: CASSIRDRGPRQPQHF; CDR3 DNA: TGTGCCAGCAGCATCCGGGACAGGGGGCCTCGGCAGCCCCAGCATTTT
V gene: TRBV7-6; clone size: -; J gene: TRBJ2-1; D gene: -; CDR3 protein: CASSSQGGRMVDEQFF; CDR3 DNA: TGTGCCAGCAGCTCGCAAGGGGGGCGCATGGTCGATGAGCAGTTCTTC
V gene: TRBV30; clone size: few; J gene: TRBJ2-7; D gene: -; CDR3 protein: CAWTYTGAPRANEQYF; CDR3 DNA: TGTGCCTGGACCTACACGGGGGCTCCAAGGGCCAACGAGCAGTACTTC
V gene: TRBV5-1; clone size: few; J gene: TRBJ2-5; D gene: -; CDR3 protein: CASSSGAAGQETQYF; CDR3 DNA: TGCGCCAGCAGCTCAGGGGCTGCGGGTCAAGAGACCCAGTACTTC
V gene: TRBV6-2/TRBV6-3; clone size: -; J gene: TRBJ2-1; D gene: TRBD1; CDR3 protein: CASSYLVGTGTTRYNEQFF; CDR3 DNA: TGTGCCAGCAGTTACCTTGTCGGGACAGGGACTACCAGGTACAATGAGCAGTTCTTC
V gene: TRBV5-1; clone size: many; J gene: TRBJ1-2; D gene: TRBD1; CDR3 protein: CASSSAGTGNYGYTF; CDR3 DNA: TGCGCCAGCAGCTCTGCCGGGACAGGGAACTATGGCTACACCTTC
V gene: TRBV7-2; clone size: few; J gene: TRBJ2-3; D gene: TRBD2; CDR3 protein: CASSVRTSGGTDTQYF; CDR3 DNA: TGTGCCAGCAGCGTAAGGACTAGCGGAGGCACAGATACGCAGTATTTT
V gene: TRBV6-1; clone size: few; J gene: TRBJ1-2; D gene: -; CDR3 protein: CASSDPDRSYGYTF; CDR3 DNA: TGTGCCAGCAGTGACCCGGACCGAAGCTATGGCTACACCTTC
V gene: TRBV7-9; clone size: -; J gene: TRBJ1-2; D gene: TRBD1; CDR3 protein: CASSSTGQGFYGYTF; CDR3 DNA: TGTGCCAGCAGCTCTACCGGACAGGGATTCTATGGCTACACCTTC
V gene: TRBV20-1; clone size: many; J gene: TRBJ2-7; D gene: -; CDR3 protein: CSAQLANSYEQYF; CDR3 DNA: TGCAGTGCTCAACTAGCCAACTCCTACGAGCAGTACTTC
V gene: TRBV12-3/TRBV12-4; clone size: -; J gene: TRBJ2-7; D gene: -; CDR3 protein: CASSRTETYEQYF; CDR3 DNA: TGTGCCAGCAGTCGGACAGAGACCTACGAGCAGTACTTC
V gene: TRBV5-1; clone size: many; J gene: TRBJ2-3; D gene: TRBD1; CDR3 protein: CASSWTGVGDTQYF; CDR3 DNA: TGCGCCAGCAGCTGGACAGGGGTCGGAGATACGCAGTATTTT
V gene: TRBV7-8; clone size: many; J gene: TRBJ1-5; D gene: -; CDR3 protein: CASSLLGLGNQPQHF; CDR3 DNA: TGTGCCAGCAGCCTCCTCGGCCTAGGCAATCAGCCCCAGCATTTT
V gene: TRBV5-1; clone size: many; J gene: TRBJ2-1; D gene: -; CDR3 protein: CASSSGGGNNEQFF; CDR3 DNA: TGCGCCAGCAGCTCCGGGGGTGGAAACAATGAGCAGTTCTTC
V gene: TRBV7-3; clone size: few; J gene: TRBJ2-2; D gene: -; CDR3 protein: CASSSGTMNTGELFF; CDR3 DNA: TGTGCCAGCAGCTCCGGGACAATGAACACCGGGGAGCTGTTTTTT
V gene: TRBV20-1; clone size: -; J gene: TRBJ1-2; D gene: TRBD1; CDR3 protein: CSARKSDRQLHGYTF; CDR3 DNA: TGCAGTGCTAGGAAATCGGACAGGCAACTACATGGCTACACCTTC
V gene: TRBV2; clone size: few; J gene: TRBJ2-1; D gene: -; CDR3 protein: CASSAGAEGFF; CDR3 DNA: TGTGCCAGCAGTGCCGGGGCCGAGGGGTTCTTC